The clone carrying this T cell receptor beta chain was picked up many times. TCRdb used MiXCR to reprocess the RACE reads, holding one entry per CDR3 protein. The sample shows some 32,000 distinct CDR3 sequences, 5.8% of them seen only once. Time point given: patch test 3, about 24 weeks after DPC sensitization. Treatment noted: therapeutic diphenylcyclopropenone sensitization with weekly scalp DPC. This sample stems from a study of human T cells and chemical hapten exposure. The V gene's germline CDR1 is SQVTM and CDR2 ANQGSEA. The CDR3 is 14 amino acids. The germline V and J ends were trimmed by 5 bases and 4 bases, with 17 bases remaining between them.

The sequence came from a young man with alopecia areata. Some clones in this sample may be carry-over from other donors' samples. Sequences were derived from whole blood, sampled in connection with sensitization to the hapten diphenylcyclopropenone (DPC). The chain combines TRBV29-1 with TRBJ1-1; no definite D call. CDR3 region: CSVIPHGTRTEAFF. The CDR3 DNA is TGCAGCGTTATCCCTCACGGCACACGCACTGAAGCTTTCTTT.